One and the same sample provided the 31 T cell receptor beta chains below, sequenced in a study of T cell responses to AZD1222 COVID-19 vaccine. Repertoires were generated with immunoSEQ multiplex PCR, while TCRdb's copy carries only in-frame clones and drops some. Among about 120,000 clones, 94% were seen once, and the ten largest hold approximately 2.9%. The sequencing used peripheral blood, collected 28 days after the second AZD1222 dose. Source of these receptors: an adult who received the AZD1222 COVID-19 vaccine.

CDR3 bases: TGTGCCTGGAGTTCTACAGCTTTCACCGGGGAGCTGTTTTTT. Amino acid sequence: CAWSSTAFTGELFF. This chain links TRBV30 with TRBJ2-2; D is undetermined. This CDR3 has 14 amino acids. The germline V and J ends were trimmed by 2 bases and 4 bases, with 11 bases remaining between them. The germline CDR1 and CDR2 sequences are GTSNPN and SVGIG (reference sequence).

The chain recombines TRBV18 with TRBJ1-1, with a possible D match to TRBD1 (5 bases). The germline CDR1 and CDR2 sequences are KGHSH and LQKENI. This CDR3 spans 15 amino acids. V lost 6 bases, J lost 0 bases, and 14 bases lay in between. The CDR3 DNA sequence: TGTGCCAGCTCCGCGTCCACGGGGCTGAACACTGAAGCTTTCTTT. Its translation is CASSASTGLNTEAFF.

This clone was picked up one time. This chain connects TRBV5-4 to TRBJ2-1; the D gene is possibly TRBD2 (6 bases). CDR1 and CDR2 from the germline V gene are SGHNT and YYREEE (reference sequence). The CDR3 loop spans 14 amino acids. Trimming took 4 bases from V and 5 from J, leaving 13 bases between them. CDR3 DNA sequence: TGTGCCAGCAGCCTGGGGGGACTTAACAATGAGCAGTTCTTC. This encodes CASSLGGLNNEQFF.

The chain recombines TRBV9 with TRBJ2-5; a weak D match, TRBD2 (5 bases). Germline loops: CDR1 SGDLS, CDR2 YYNGEE. This CDR3 is built from 15 residues. Trimming left V 0 bases short and J 5 bases short, with 14 bases between. In DNA, the CDR3 is TGTGCCAGCAGCGTAGGTTCGAGGGCCTGGGAGACCCAGTACTTC. Amino acid sequence: CASSVGSRAWETQYF.

This clone was counted between two and nine times. The chain is built from TRBV6-5 and TRBJ1-4, with TRBD1 identical over 8 bases. This CDR3 contains 13 residues. Germline V gene data show CDR1 as MNHEY and CDR2 as SVGAGI. The junction had 8 bases not matched to a gene; V was cut back by 7 bases and J by 10 bases. CDR3 nucleotide sequence: TGTGCCAGCAAACTAACGACAGGGGTAAAACTGTTTTTT. This codes for CASKLTTGVKLFF.

This chain uses TRBV6-5 with TRBJ1-2; D not resolved. Trimming stripped 2 bases from V and 4 bases from J, with 8 bases between. From germline, CDR1 is MNHEY and CDR2 SVGAGI. The CDR3 loop spans 13 amino acids. In DNA, the CDR3 is TGTGCCAGCAGTTACGGGCAGAGCTATGGCTACACCTTC. Encoded protein: CASSYGQSYGYTF.

This clone appeared a few times. In the same sample, other DNA sequences code for this CDR3. The chain employs TRBV15 and TRBJ1-4; the match to TRBD1 covers 10 bases. Germline V gene sequence: CDR1 LNHNV, CDR2 YYDKDF (reference sequence). Trimming removed 5 bases from V and 5 bases from J; junction bases left unmatched: 2. The CDR3 runs 14 residues. The CDR3 region has the DNA TGTGCCACCAGCCGGGGACAGGGGAATGAAAAACTGTTTTTT. It encodes CATSRGQGNEKLFF.

The chain employs TRBV29-1 and TRBJ2-1; D not certain. The ends were cut back, 6 bases at V and 6 bases at J, with 9 bases in the middle. Germline values: CDR1 SQVTM, CDR2 ANQGSEA. The CDR3 is 11 amino acids. CDR3 region: CSVPRSNEQFF. The CDR3, as DNA: TGCAGCGTCCCCCGCTCCAATGAGCAGTTCTTC.

The chain uses TRBV19 and TRBJ2-1; D ambiguous. The CDR3 runs to 16 residues. Germline-derived CDR1 and CDR2 are LNHDA and SQIVND (reference sequence). The V end was cut by 1 base, the J end by 6 bases, with 16 bases between. This chain's CDR3 is CASSIGGLPPRNEQFF. In DNA form, the CDR3 reads TGTGCCAGTAGTATAGGGGGATTACCCCCACGCAATGAGCAGTTCTTC.

The chain carries TRBV7-9 and TRBJ1-3, with 7 nucleotides matching TRBD1. The CDR3 is 19 residues long. Germline CDR1 SEHNR, CDR2 FQNEAQ (reference sequence). Germline trimming cut 5 bases from V and 4 bases from J; bases unmatched to any gene: 20. CDR3 region: CASSHGDRHQLPAGNTIYF. The CDR3 DNA is TGTGCCAGCAGCCATGGGGACAGACATCAATTACCTGCAGGAAACACCATATATTTT.

The sample holds one count of this clone. The gene calls are TRBV7-2 and TRBJ2-7, with a possible D match to TRBD1 (6 bases). The CDR3 totals 15 residues. Germline loops: CDR1 SGHTA, CDR2 FQGNSA. V lost 4 bases to trimming and J lost 3 bases, with 16 bases between them. The CDR3 reads CASSSRSGVYYEQYF. The CDR3 DNA follows: TGTGCCAGCAGCTCCAGATCAGGGGTCTACTACGAGCAGTACTTC. The whole variable domain, remainder taken from reference TRBV7-2 and TRBJ2-7, is GAGVSQSPSNKVTEKGKDVELRCDPISGHTALYWYRQSLGQGLEFLIYFQGNSAPDKSGLPSDRFSAERTGGSVSTLTIQRTQQEDSAVYLCASSSRSGVYYEQYFGPGTRLTVT.

CDR3 amino acids: CASSAGQGESNQPQHF. DNA of the CDR3: TGTGCCAGCAGCGCAGGACAGGGCGAAAGCAATCAGCCCCAGCATTTT. The chain recombines TRBV7-6 with TRBJ1-5, with 8 bases lining up with TRBD1. J lost 1 base, V lost 5 bases, and 7 bases had no gene match. The CDR3 runs to 16 residues. Germline lookup yields CDR1 SGHVS and CDR2 FNYEAQ.

There are a few counts of this clone. The rearrangement joins TRBV4-1 to TRBJ1-5; 8 nucleotides agree with TRBD1. This CDR3 region has 16 residues. Trimming removed 4 bases from V and 11 bases from J; junction bases left unmatched: 16. Germline lookup yields CDR1 MGHRA and CDR2 YSYEKL. The CDR3 nucleotides read TGCGCCAGCAGCCCTTTTACCGGGACAGGTTTAAGTACCCAGCATTTT. Residues: CASSPFTGTGLSTQHF.

The chain employs TRBV5-1 and TRBJ2-1, with no clear D. V was pared by 2 bases and J by 4 bases, with 16 bases between. This CDR3 spans 16 amino acids. The V gene's germline CDR1 is SGHRS and CDR2 YFSETQ. The CDR3 DNA reads as TGCGCCAGCAGCTTACCGGTAACTTTATGGTACAATGAGCAGTTCTTC. Protein sequence: CASSLPVTLWYNEQFF. Based on the CDR3 plus reference TRBV5-1 and TRBJ2-1, the full variable domain is KAGVTQTPRYLIKTRGQQVTLSCSPISGHRSVSWYQQTPGQGLQFLFEYFSETQRNKGNFPGRFSGRQFSNSRSEMNVSTLELGDSALYLCASSLPVTLWYNEQFFGPGTRLTVL.

The chain couples TRBV19 to TRBJ1-1, with D unclear. The V gene's germline CDR1 is LNHDA and CDR2 SQIVND (reference sequence). Trimming cost V 3 bases and J 7 bases, with 9 bases left between them. The CDR3 has 12 amino acids. The CDR3 DNA follows: TGTGCCAGTAGTATGTCCAGAATTGAAGCTTTCTTT. This gives the protein CASSMSRIEAFF.

The chain combines TRBV14 with TRBJ2-7; possibly TRBD2 for D (5 bases). This CDR3 spans 14 amino acids. Trimming cost V 8 bases and J 3 bases, with 17 bases left between them. Germline-derived CDR1 and CDR2 are SGHDN and FVKESK. CDR3 nucleotide sequence: TGTGCCAGCCAAGGAGCCGGACTCAACTACGAGCAGTACTTC. Its translation: CASQGAGLNYEQYF.

This chain's CDR3 is CASSFRPTGGPNEKLFF. The CDR3 nucleotides read TGTGCCAGCAGTTTCAGACCCACAGGAGGGCCTAATGAAAAACTGTTTTTT. The chain joins TRBV27 to TRBJ1-4; TRBD1 might be the D (5 bases). The germline gives CDR1 MNHEY, CDR2 SMNVEV (reference sequence). V was cut by 3 bases and J by 3 bases, with 17 bases left in between. The CDR3 is 17 residues long.

The table lists this clone with a count of one. J is TRBJ1-1 and V is TRBV5-1; the D is unclear. The CDR3 extends over 13 amino acids. Per the germline V gene, CDR1 is SGHRS and CDR2 is YFSETQ. V was shortened by 5 bases and J by 4 bases, with 12 bases between the two germline ends. In nucleotides, the CDR3 is TGCGCCAGCAGAAGAGGCGAGGGCACTGAAGCTTTCTTT. Encoded protein: CASRRGEGTEAFF.

The rearrangement joins TRBV10-1 to TRBJ2-7; TRBD2 matches 10 bases. Germline CDR1 is WNHNN and CDR2 is SYGVQD (reference sequence). V dropped 3 bases and J dropped 6; count of bases not matched to a gene: 17. The CDR3 sequence is 18 residues long. The CDR3 here is CASSEGQGFSGRRSEQYF. The CDR3 DNA follows: TGCGCCAGCAGTGAAGGACAGGGCTTTAGCGGGAGGCGGAGCGAGCAGTACTTC.

The gene calls are TRBV5-4 and TRBJ2-1; D gene ambiguous. CDR1 and CDR2 from the germline V gene are SGHNT and YYREEE (reference sequence). Trimming shortened V by 2 bases and J by 6 bases, and 15 bases separated the two germline ends. The CDR3 consists of 15 residues. The CDR3 reads CASSFSLGGRNEQFF. DNA for the CDR3: TGTGCCAGCAGCTTTAGCCTAGGCGGTCGCAATGAGCAGTTCTTC.

V and J are TRBV27 and TRBJ1-2; 7 bases are a match to TRBD1. This CDR3 region has 16 residues. J lost 4 bases, V lost 5 bases, and 13 bases had no gene match. Germline CDR1 MNHEY, CDR2 SMNVEV (reference sequence). This chain's CDR3 is CASSLRQGGSSYGYTF. CDR3 nucleotides: TGTGCCAGCAGTCTGAGACAGGGTGGCAGTAGCTATGGCTACACCTTC.

This chain joins TRBV21-1 and TRBJ1-1; TRBD1 was called by the table and not checked on the DNA. TRBV21-1 is recorded as a pseudogene. The CDR3 covers 14 residues. CDR3 protein: CASSTYRGGTEAFF. The DNA of the CDR3 is TGTGCCAGCAGCACCTACAGGGGGGGCACTGAAGCTTTCTTT.

This CDR3 is CATSRVTTSGGHPRNEQFF. The DNA for the CDR3 is TGTGCCACCAGCAGAGTTACCACTAGCGGGGGACATCCTCGCAATGAGCAGTTCTTC. The gene calls are TRBV15 and TRBJ2-1; 11 nucleotides agree with TRBD2. V lost 1 base to trimming and J lost 6 bases; unmatched junction nucleotides: 14. Germline CDR1 and CDR2: LNHNV and YYDKDF (reference sequence). This CDR3 is 19 amino acids long.

This chain uses TRBV6-8 with TRBJ2-2, with 9 bases aligning to TRBD1. This CDR3 is built from 20 residues. J lost 7 bases, V lost 6 bases, and 24 bases had no gene match. Per germline, CDR1 MNHGY and CDR2 SAAAGT. CDR3 bases: TGTGCCAGCAGCCCCCGGACAGGGGCCCCAAGCGGGTGTTATAGCGGGGAGCTGTTTTTT. Translation gives CASSPRTGAPSGCYSGELFF.

V and J are TRBV11-3 and TRBJ1-6; no clear D gene. CDR1 is SGHNT and CDR2 is YENEEA in the germline V gene. The ends were cut back, 5 bases at V and 7 bases at J, with 9 bases in the middle. This CDR3 is built from 13 residues. The CDR3 is CASSRERNSPLHF. As DNA, the CDR3 is TGTGCCAGCAGCAGGGAGAGGAATTCACCCCTCCACTTT.

The gene calls are TRBV3-1 (or the pseudogene TRBV3-2) and TRBJ2-3; 15 nucleotides match TRBD2. V dropped 3 bases and J dropped 4; count of bases not matched to a gene: 8. CDR1 LGHDT and CDR2 YNNKEL come from the germline V gene (reference sequence). This CDR3 comprises 18 residues. The CDR3 region has the DNA TGTGCCAGCAGCCACAGAAGGACTAGCGGGAGGGCGCCAGATACGCAGTATTTT. Residues: CASSHRRTSGRAPDTQYF.

CDR3 region: CASSRIGNYGYTF. CDR3 nucleotides: TGTGCCAGCAGCCGAATAGGGAACTATGGCTACACCTTC. The V and J genes are TRBV3-1 (or the pseudogene TRBV3-2) and TRBJ1-2; D not resolved. V lost 4 bases and J 2 bases, leaving 8 bases between the germline ends. There are 13 residues in the CDR3. Per the germline V gene, CDR1 is LGHDT and CDR2 is YNNKEL (reference sequence).

The genes are TRBV2 and TRBJ1-5; the D gene is possibly TRBD1 (5 bases). The V and J ends lost 8 bases and 2 bases respectively, with 13 bases between them. This CDR3 is 14 amino acids long. Germline V gene lookup returns CDR1 SNHLY and CDR2 FYNNEI. The CDR3 sequence is CASGGGTGNQPQHF. CDR3 DNA sequence: TGTGCCAGCGGAGGAGGGACGGGCAATCAGCCCCAGCATTTT.

V and J are TRBV28 and TRBJ1-2; a weak D match, TRBD1 (5 bases). Trimming stripped 6 bases from V and 5 bases from J, with 10 bases between. Germline V gene sequence: CDR1 MDHEN, CDR2 SYDVKM. This CDR3 comprises 12 residues. CDR3 DNA sequence: TGTGCCAGCAGCGCCAGGGATTATGGCTACACCTTC. Translation gives CASSARDYGYTF.

This clone was seen only a few times. The chain recombines TRBV19 with TRBJ1-2; 12 bases agree with TRBD1. The CDR3 is 16 amino acids. Germline V CDR1 and CDR2: LNHDA, SQIVND (reference sequence). Germline trimming cut 5 bases from V and 7 bases from J; bases unmatched to any gene: 11. The CDR3, as DNA: TGTGCCAGTAGTGACGGGACAGGGGGCGCCTCAGGTGGCTACACCTTC. This sequence encodes CASSDGTGGASGGYTF.

This sequence joins TRBV19 and TRBJ1-5; tentative D call: TRBD1 (5 bases). The CDR3 length is 19 residues. Germline loops: CDR1 LNHDA, CDR2 SQIVND (reference sequence). The V end lost 4 bases, the J end lost 4 bases, and 26 bases lay between the germline ends. CDR3 loop: CASSTDPRNRQGYNQPQHF. Written as DNA, the CDR3 is TGTGCCAGTAGTACGGATCCTCGAAACCGTCAGGGCTATAATCAGCCCCAGCATTTT.